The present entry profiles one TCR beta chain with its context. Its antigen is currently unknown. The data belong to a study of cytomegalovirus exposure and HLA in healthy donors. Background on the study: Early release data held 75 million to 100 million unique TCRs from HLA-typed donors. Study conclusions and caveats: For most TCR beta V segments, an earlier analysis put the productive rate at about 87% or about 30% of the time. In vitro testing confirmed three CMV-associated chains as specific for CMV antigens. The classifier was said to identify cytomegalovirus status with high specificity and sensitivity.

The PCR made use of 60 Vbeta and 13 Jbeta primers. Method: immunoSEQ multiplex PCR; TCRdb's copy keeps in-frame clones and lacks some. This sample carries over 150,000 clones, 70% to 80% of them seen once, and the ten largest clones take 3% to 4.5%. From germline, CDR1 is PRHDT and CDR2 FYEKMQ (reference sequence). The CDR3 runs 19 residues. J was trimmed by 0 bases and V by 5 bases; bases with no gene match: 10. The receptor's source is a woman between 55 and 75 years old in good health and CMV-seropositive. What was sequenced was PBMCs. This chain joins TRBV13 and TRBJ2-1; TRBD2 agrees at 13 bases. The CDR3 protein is CASSPRTSGSGSSYNEQFF. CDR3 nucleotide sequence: TGTGCCAGCAGCCCCCGGACTAGCGGGAGTGGAAGCTCCTACAATGAGCAGTTCTTC. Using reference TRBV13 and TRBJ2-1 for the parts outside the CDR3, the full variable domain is AAGVIQSPRHLIKEKRETATLKCYPIPRHDTVYWYQQGPGQDPQFLISFYEKMQSDKGSIPDRFSAQQFSDYHSELNMSSLELGDSALYFCASSPRTSGSGSSYNEQFFGPGTRLTVL.